This TCR beta chain is drawn from a study of pediatric ulcerative colitis (dated by TCRdb to between 2018 and 2020). Study-wide context: Among the ulcerative colitis patients, about seven had pancolitis and two had left-sided colitis, and histology in every patient was consistent with ulcerative colitis. Nine or ten newly diagnosed, treatment-naive pediatric ulcerative colitis patients and four non-IBD control children each provided paired blood and rectal samples. Using the Pediatric Ulcerative Colitis Activity Index, a couple of patients were classed as having mild disease, several as having moderate disease and three as having acute severe colitis.

The CDR3 contains 14 residues, cysteine and phenylalanine counted. Here the CDR3 DNA is all that survives: 42 bases in frame from base 1. The germline V gene (reference sequence) supplies CDR1 GTSNPN and CDR2 SVGIG. Clipping removes 3 bases from V and 7 bases from J, with 5 as the unmatched junction base count. One to two pinch biopsies were taken from the rectum for research during colonoscopy. Before the diagnostic colonoscopy, none of the ulcerative colitis patients had been given any immunosuppressive medication. Before DNA was isolated, the rectal biopsies underwent proteinase K digestion. The Wizard kit (Promega) was used to extract genomic DNA from the blood and intestinal samples. Through the immunoSEQ TRB Survey service, multiplex V and J primers were used to amplify rearranged CDR3 beta regions from genomic DNA. To keep sequencing depth equal across samples, survey-level depth of up to 500,000 reads per sample was applied. Libraries were purified and pooled, and sequencing was performed on Illumina technology. The original pipeline was this. Productive clonality, sample overlap, pairwise scatters, CDR3 beta length, V/D/J gene usage and productiveness were all assessed with the immunoSEQ online tools. Calculated diversity was defined as the number of unique rearrangements divided by total templates, multiplied by 100, and Shannon and Simpson indices were computed as well. Principal component analysis used the R prcomp function and ggbiplot package on Z-score normalized data. Morisita's index was used to measure clonal overlap between blood and rectum within each subject. This is the immuneACCESS table as TCRdb keeps it, with only in-frame sequences that have V and J called. A part of the clones is gone; compared with another copy, unresolved V genes explain less than half, and the rest is unexplained. The V and J calls and clone size come from that table; D and trimming were worked out from the DNA. The sample table holds tens of thousands of clones, of which around four fifths were seen once. Jointly, the top ten make up roughly 0.7% of the sample.

Regarding this clone: The clone's antigen remains unknown. Base quality data are lacking; no much larger clone is found one base away.

Study-wide findings and limitations: Only four individuals were included in the healthy control group, which was small. For technical reasons, the blood samples of two patients yielded substantially fewer templates, so those samples were excluded from the blood-rectal overlap analysis. Two rectal CDR3 clonotypes were detected in all ulcerative colitis patients and were not detected in any of the controls. T cells from blood may have been included in the rectal pinch biopsies, particularly in patients with overt colitis. Because repertoires came from total lymphocyte DNA, patterns in rare subsets such as regulatory T cells may not be reflected. Controls, mild-moderate and acute severe colitis patients were separated by rectal repertoire features, and reduced rectal diversity due to clonal expansions was observed in acute severe colitis. Significantly higher autologous blood-rectal clonal overlap was found in ulcerative colitis patients than in controls, which suggested increased T cell trafficking to inflamed tissue.

The TCR originated in a boy younger than 18 with moderate ulcerative colitis. Sequenced sample: gut tissue. The sequence joins TRBV30 to TRBJ1-4, and 10 junction bases match TRBD1. For the CDR3, the sequence is CAWRGTGEVEKLFF. The nucleotide sequence reads as follows: TGTGCCTGGAGAGGGACAGGGGAGGTTGAAAAACTGTTTTTT. Here the CDR3 is joined to the reference TRBV30 and TRBJ1-4 genes, and the full variable domain is: SQTIHQWPATLVQPVGSPLSLECTVEGTSNPNLYWYRQAAGRGLQLLFYSVGIGQISSEVPQNLSASRPQDRQFILSSKKLLLSDSGFYLCAWRGTGEVEKLFFGSGTQLSVL.